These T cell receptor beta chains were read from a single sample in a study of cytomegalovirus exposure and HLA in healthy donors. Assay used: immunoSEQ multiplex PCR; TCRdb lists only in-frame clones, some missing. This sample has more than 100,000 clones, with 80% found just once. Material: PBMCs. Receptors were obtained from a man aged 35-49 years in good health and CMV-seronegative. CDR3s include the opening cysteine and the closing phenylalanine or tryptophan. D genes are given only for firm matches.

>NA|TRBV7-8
CASSLGGIWHNEQFF
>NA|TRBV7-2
CASSSQENQLQHF
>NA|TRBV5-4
CASSSPTAPGTQYF
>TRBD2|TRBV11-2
CASSTGLNYEQYF
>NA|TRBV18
CASSPGASNTGELFF
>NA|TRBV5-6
CASSLGGSGFYEQYF
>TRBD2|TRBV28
CARAGLAGVTQYF
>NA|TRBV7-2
CASSVVTQGEQYF
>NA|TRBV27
CASNLSDIQWNTIYF
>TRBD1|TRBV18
CASSPGTGKETQYF
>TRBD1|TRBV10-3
CAISDRDRGSNTEAFF
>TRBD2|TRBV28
CASSDPAGEYEQYF
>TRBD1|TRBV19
CASSMGTGAYEQYF
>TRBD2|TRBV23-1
CASSRRTSGSLGTGELFF
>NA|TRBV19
CASSIIGRGDGQPQHF
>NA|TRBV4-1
CASSQGATEGTDTQYF
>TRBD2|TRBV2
CASSLGTSGGVADTQYF
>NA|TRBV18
CASSPSWATGGYTF
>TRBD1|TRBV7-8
CASSGRQGEESGYTF
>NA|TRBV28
CASSFGLVNQPQHF
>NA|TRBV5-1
CASSLDGSKGETQYF
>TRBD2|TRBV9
CASSVGAGFTDTQYF
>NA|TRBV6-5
CASRSPGEETQYF
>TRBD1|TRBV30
CAGLTGVSYEQYF
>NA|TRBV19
CASSPWGGQEYEQYF
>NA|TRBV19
CASRDSFSEAFF
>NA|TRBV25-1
CASTQSVQETQYF
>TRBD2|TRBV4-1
CASSQIEWASGTYEQYF
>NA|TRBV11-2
CASSFGMEGYEQYF
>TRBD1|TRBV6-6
CASSYSTGAETQYF
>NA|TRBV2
CASTHQFRGITGELFF
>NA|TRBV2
CASSLASPGTEAFF